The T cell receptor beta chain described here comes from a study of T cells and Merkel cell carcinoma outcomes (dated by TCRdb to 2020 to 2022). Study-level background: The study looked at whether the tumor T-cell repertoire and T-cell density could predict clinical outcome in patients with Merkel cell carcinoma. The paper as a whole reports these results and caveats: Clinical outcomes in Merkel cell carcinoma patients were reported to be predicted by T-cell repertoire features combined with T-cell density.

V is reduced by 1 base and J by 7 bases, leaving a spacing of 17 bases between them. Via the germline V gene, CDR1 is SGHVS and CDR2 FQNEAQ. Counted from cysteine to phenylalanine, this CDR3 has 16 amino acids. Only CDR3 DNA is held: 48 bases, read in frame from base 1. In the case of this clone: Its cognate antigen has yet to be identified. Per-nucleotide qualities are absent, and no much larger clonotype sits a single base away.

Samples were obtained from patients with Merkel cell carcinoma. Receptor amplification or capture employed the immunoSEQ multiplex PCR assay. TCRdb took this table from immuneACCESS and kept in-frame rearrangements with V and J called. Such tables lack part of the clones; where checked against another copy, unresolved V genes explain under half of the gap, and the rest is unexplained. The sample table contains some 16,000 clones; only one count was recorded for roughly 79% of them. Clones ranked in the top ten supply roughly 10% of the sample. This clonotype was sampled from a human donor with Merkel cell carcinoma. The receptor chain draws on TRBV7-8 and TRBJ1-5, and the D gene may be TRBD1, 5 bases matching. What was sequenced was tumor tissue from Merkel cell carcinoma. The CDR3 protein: CASSLGGDVRVQPQHF. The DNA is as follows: TGTGCCAGCAGCTTAGGAGGGGATGTCAGGGTCCAGCCCCAGCATTTT.